This is a list of T cell receptor beta chains from one sample in a study of blood T cell repertoires in COVID-19. Sequencing used immunoSEQ multiplex PCR; TCRdb keeps in-frame clones, though not all of them. The sample lists roughly 450,000 clones, about 90% seen once, with about 0.6% in the top ten. Source material: PBMCs or T cells enriched from blood (not recorded which). Source of these receptors: a man between 18 and 35 years old who had recovered from COVID-19. Both conserved end residues are part of each CDR3. A D gene is named only where the DNA matches it firmly. Not all rows give a size; the values are once, few, many and, for expanded clones, a class.

size	V	D	J	CDR3	DNA
NA	TRBV25-1	NA	TRBJ2-7	CASSDSRDPSYEQYF	TGTGCCAGCAGTGACTCCCGGGATCCCTCCTACGAGCAGTACTTC
NA	TRBV5-1	NA	TRBJ1-4	CASSSGQNEKLFF	TGCGCCAGCAGCTCCGGACAGAATGAAAAACTGTTTTTT
NA	TRBV18	TRBD1	TRBJ1-5	CASSRQGAGQPQHF	TGTGCCAGCTCACGACAGGGGGCTGGGCAGCCCCAGCATTTT
NA	TRBV24-1	TRBD1	TRBJ1-2	CATSDSRQGYGYTF	TGTGCCACCAGTGATTCCAGACAGGGATATGGCTACACCTTC
NA	TRBV13	NA	TRBJ2-3	CASSFPTPNPSTDTQYF	TGTGCCAGCAGCTTCCCTACCCCGAACCCCTCCACAGATACGCAGTATTTT
NA	TRBV3-1/TRBV3-2	NA	TRBJ2-7	CASSLGGGAYEQYF	TGTGCCAGCAGCCTCGGAGGGGGGGCCTACGAGCAGTACTTC
NA	TRBV7-9	TRBD1	TRBJ1-5	CASSPGTGGNQPQHF	TGTGCCAGCAGCCCGGGGACAGGGGGCAATCAGCCCCAGCATTTT
NA	TRBV27	NA	TRBJ2-1	CASSSLGLRDEQFF	TGTGCCAGCAGTTCCCTAGGTCTGAGGGATGAGCAGTTCTTC
NA	TRBV6-5	TRBD1	TRBJ1-6	CASLRTGAFNSPLHF	TGTGCCAGCCTCAGAACAGGGGCGTTTAATTCACCCCTCCACTTT
NA	TRBV4-1	TRBD2	TRBJ2-3	CASSALAGGDTQYF	TGCGCCAGCAGTGCACTAGCGGGGGGGGATACGCAGTATTTT
NA	TRBV6-5	TRBD1	TRBJ1-4	CASSSRTGREKLFF	TGTGCCAGCAGTTCACGGACAGGGCGAGAAAAACTGTTTTTT
NA	TRBV7-2	TRBD1	TRBJ1-2	CASSLAQTGGGYTF	TGTGCCAGCAGCTTAGCTCAGACAGGGGGAGGCTACACCTTC
NA	TRBV5-1	TRBD2	TRBJ2-2	CASSPRKAGEGTGELFF	TGCGCCAGCAGCCCCAGAAAAGCGGGAGAGGGGACCGGGGAGCTGTTTTTT
NA	TRBV7-9	TRBD1	TRBJ1-2	CASSSRDSYAEEGYTF	TGTGCCAGCAGCTCCCGGGACAGCTACGCCGAGGAGGGCTACACCTTC
NA	TRBV7-9	NA	TRBJ1-2	CASSFRDMNYGYTF	TGTGCCAGCAGCTTCCGGGACATGAACTATGGCTACACCTTC
NA	TRBV5-1	TRBD2	TRBJ2-2	CASKPTSGDHTGELFF	TGCGCCAGCAAACCGACTAGCGGGGACCACACCGGGGAGCTGTTTTTT
NA	TRBV5-1	NA	TRBJ1-2	CASSFTSGGGYTF	TGCGCCAGCAGCTTCACTTCGGGGGGCGGCTACACCTTC
NA	TRBV2	TRBD1	TRBJ2-7	CASLNPGGSYEQYF	TGTGCCAGCCTCAACCCAGGGGGATCCTACGAGCAGTACTTC
NA	TRBV3-1/TRBV3-2	NA	TRBJ1-1	CASSQLGLVGEAFF	TGTGCCAGCAGCCAACTGGGACTTGTCGGTGAAGCTTTCTTT
once	TRBV2	NA	TRBJ2-6	CASSEATRSGANVLTF	TGTGCCAGCAGTGAAGCAACTAGATCTGGGGCCAACGTCCTGACTTTC
NA	TRBV7-7	NA	TRBJ2-1	CASSLGIGRGGEQFF	TGTGCCAGCAGCTTAGGAATCGGTAGGGGCGGTGAGCAGTTCTTC
once	TRBV27	NA	TRBJ1-5	CASSTRVDQPQHF	TGTGCCAGCAGTACGCGGGTGGATCAGCCCCAGCATTTT
NA	TRBV7-9	NA	TRBJ2-5	CASSLPTGSSTETQYF	TGTGCCAGCAGCTTACCCACGGGGTCTAGTACCGAGACCCAGTACTTC
once	TRBV27	TRBD2	TRBJ2-7	CASSLLVGLAGATKGYEQYF	TGTGCCAGCAGTTTACTCGTCGGACTAGCGGGAGCGACTAAAGGCTACGAGCAGTACTTC
NA	TRBV9	NA	TRBJ1-3	CASSPRTPEGNTIYF	TGTGCCAGCAGCCCCCGGACACCCGAAGGGAACACCATATATTTT
NA	TRBV19	NA	TRBJ1-5	CASSPSRHQPQHF	TGTGCCAGTAGTCCTTCTAGGCATCAGCCCCAGCATTTT
NA	TRBV7-3	NA	TRBJ1-6	CASSLGGNSPLHF	TGTGCCAGCAGCTTAGGGGGGAATTCACCCCTCCACTTT
NA	TRBV2	TRBD1	TRBJ1-2	CASSQRTGGYTF	TGTGCCAGCAGTCAGAGGACAGGCGGCTACACCTTC
NA	TRBV7-2	TRBD1	TRBJ2-1	CASSLTATGSRVFF	TGTGCCAGCAGCTTGACCGCGACAGGGTCAAGGGTGTTCTTC
few	TRBV10-2	NA	TRBJ1-2	CASSLPLWGGSNYGYTF	TGCGCCAGCAGTTTGCCCCTTTGGGGCGGATCTAACTATGGCTACACCTTC
NA	TRBV29-1	NA	TRBJ1-3	CSALGPPGNTIYF	TGCAGCGCACTTGGGCCTCCTGGAAACACCATATATTTT
NA	TRBV6-6	TRBD1	TRBJ1-5	CASSYSDRVQPQHF	TGTGCCAGCAGTTACTCAGACAGGGTTCAGCCCCAGCATTTT
NA	TRBV6-1	NA	TRBJ1-5	CASSEGILQPQHF	TGTGCCAGCAGTGAAGGTATTCTTCAGCCCCAGCATTTT
NA	TRBV27	TRBD1	TRBJ1-1	CASSPGTGANTEAFF	TGTGCCAGCAGTCCCGGGACAGGGGCCAACACTGAAGCTTTCTTT
NA	TRBV6-2/TRBV6-3	TRBD2	TRBJ2-1	CASSSWTSGGYNEQFF	TGTGCCAGCAGTTCCTGGACTAGCGGGGGGTACAATGAGCAGTTCTTC
NA	TRBV5-1	NA	TRBJ2-5	CASSRNGGQVQETQYF	TGCGCCAGCAGCCGAAACGGTGGGCAGGTCCAAGAGACCCAGTACTTC
NA	TRBV5-8	NA	TRBJ2-2	CASSQRVTGELFF	TGTGCCAGCAGCCAGAGGGTGACCGGGGAGCTGTTTTTT
NA	TRBV10-3	TRBD2	TRBJ2-5	CAISDAGGRETQYF	TGTGCCATCAGTGACGCGGGGGGCCGAGAGACCCAGTACTTC
NA	TRBV11-3	TRBD1	TRBJ2-3	CASSSRDRGRNTQYF	TGTGCCAGCAGCTCCCGGGACAGGGGTAGGAATACGCAGTATTTT
NA	TRBV7-2	TRBD1	TRBJ1-2	CASSLARGNYGYTF	TGTGCCAGCAGCTTAGCCAGGGGGAACTATGGCTACACCTTC
NA	TRBV6-5	NA	TRBJ1-1	CASSYSRGEGPTEAFF	TGTGCCAGCAGTTACTCGCGTGGAGAAGGTCCCACTGAAGCTTTCTTT
NA	TRBV6-5	NA	TRBJ2-1	CASTLGAEQFF	TGTGCCAGCACTCTAGGAGCTGAGCAGTTCTTC
few	TRBV7-9	TRBD2	TRBJ2-7	CASSTVGGYYEQYF	TGTGCCAGCAGCACTGTCGGGGGGTACTACGAGCAGTACTTC
NA	TRBV2	NA	TRBJ2-2	CASSEHNTGELFF	TGTGCCAGCAGTGAACATAACACCGGGGAGCTGTTTTTT
NA	TRBV10-2	TRBD1	TRBJ1-2	CASSGLSTGGGVNYGYTF	TGCGCCAGCAGTGGCCTCTCGACAGGGGGCGGGGTAAACTATGGCTACACCTTC
NA	TRBV11-2	NA	TRBJ1-4	CASSLEGGESEKLFF	TGTGCCAGCAGCTTAGAGGGGGGAGAAAGTGAAAAACTGTTTTTT
NA	TRBV7-9	NA	TRBJ1-1	CARAPWEANLGTEAFF	TGTGCCAGAGCCCCTTGGGAGGCGAATCTTGGCACTGAAGCTTTCTTT
NA	TRBV30	TRBD1	TRBJ2-7	CAWSVQGLSYEQYF	TGTGCCTGGAGTGTACAGGGGCTCTCCTACGAGCAGTACTTC
NA	TRBV7-9	TRBD1	TRBJ1-1	CASSLGGRQGYTEAFF	TGTGCCAGCAGCTTAGGGGGTAGACAGGGGTACACTGAAGCTTTCTTT
NA	TRBV5-6	TRBD1	TRBJ1-5	CASSGGTGSNQPQHF	TGTGCCAGCAGCGGCGGGACAGGTAGCAATCAGCCCCAGCATTTT
NA	TRBV2	NA	TRBJ1-2	CASSEDNNYGYTF	TGTGCCAGCAGTGAGGACAACAACTATGGCTACACCTTC
NA	TRBV28	TRBD2	TRBJ2-5	CASLTTHKAPGGRSHQRETQYF	TGTGCCAGCCTGACCACACATAAAGCCCCGGGCGGGAGATCCCACCAGCGAGAGACCCAGTACTTC
NA	TRBV6-5	NA	TRBJ2-1	CASSHHLRFYNEQFF	TGTGCCAGCAGTCACCACCTGAGGTTCTACAATGAGCAGTTCTTC
NA	TRBV27	NA	TRBJ2-1	CASSLQGNDNEQFF	TGTGCCAGCAGTCTACAGGGTAACGACAATGAGCAGTTCTTC
NA	TRBV9	TRBD1	TRBJ1-3	CASSAETGYKGNTIYF	TGTGCCAGCAGCGCCGAGACAGGGTATAAGGGAAACACCATATATTTT